Each of the 11 T cell receptor beta chains below was sequenced from the same sample in a study of CD8+ T cells in alopecia areata. Extraction of RNA preceded its reverse transcription into cDNA, which served as the sequencing template. The table came from immunoSEQ multiplex PCR; TCRdb's copy has only in-frame clones and leaves some out. Of about 120,000 clones in the sample, about 46% were seen once. The sequences come from CD8+ T cells sorted from blood, collected at week 0. The receptors were gathered from a human donor with alopecia areata.

The V and J genes are TRBV9 and TRBJ2-5; a weak D match, TRBD2 (6 bases). The CDR3 totals 13 residues. The germline V gene has CDR1 SGDLS and CDR2 YYNGEE. V shed 3 bases and J shed 5 bases, with 11 bases lying between them. CDR3 sequence reads: CASSAPEGETQYF. The DNA for the CDR3 is TGTGCCAGCAGCGCCCCGGAGGGGGAGACCCAGTACTTC.

The CDR3 protein is CASSERGVWDEQFF. In DNA, the CDR3 is TGTGCCAGCAGTGAACGGGGGGTCTGGGATGAGCAGTTCTTC. The chain uses TRBV6-1 and TRBJ2-1; 7 nucleotides align to TRBD2. This CDR3 region has 14 residues. With V trimmed by 2 bases and J by 8 bases, 6 bases remained unmatched. Germline values: CDR1 MNHNS, CDR2 SASEGT.

V gene TRBV18 combines with J gene TRBJ2-7, with D hard to call. The V gene lost 0 bases and the J gene lost 2 bases, with 8 bases spanning the gap. Looked up from germline, CDR1 is KGHSH and CDR2 is LQKENI. This CDR3 is 14 amino acids long. The CDR3 reads CASSPPLTTYEQYF. CDR3 coding DNA: TGTGCCAGCTCACCACCGTTGACAACCTACGAGCAGTACTTC.

This clone was seen more than once but under ten times. V usage is TRBV29-1 and J usage is TRBJ2-2; a weak D match, TRBD1 (6 bases). This CDR3 has 14 residues. The germline CDR1 and CDR2 sequences are SQVTM and ANQGSEA. V was pared by 3 bases and J by 5 bases, with 13 bases between. CDR3 DNA: TGCAGCGTTGACTGGGGGCTCCCAACCGGGGAGCTGTTTTTT. This codes for CSVDWGLPTGELFF.

This clone was recorded a few times. V usage is TRBV5-8 and J usage is TRBJ2-1; D ambiguous. This CDR3 region has 12 residues. The germline V gene has CDR1 SGHTS and CDR2 YDEGEE. Between the trimmed V and J ends, which lost 6 bases and 7 bases, there was a span of 11 bases. DNA of the CDR3: TGTGCCAGCACCCGTGGGCTAAATGAGCAGTTCTTC. It translates to CASTRGLNEQFF. The complete variable domain, with remaining parts taken from reference TRBV5-8 and TRBJ2-1, reads EAGVTQSPTHLIKTRGQQATLRCSPISGHTSVYWYQQALGLGLQFLLWYDEGEERNRGNFPPRFSGRQFPNYSSELNVNALELEDSALYLCASTRGLNEQFFGPGTRLTVL.

The table lists this clone with a few counts. The chain couples TRBV4-1 to TRBJ2-3, with D perhaps TRBD2 (6 bases). V lost 1 base and J 1 base, leaving 6 bases between the germline ends. The length of the CDR3 is 14 residues. Germline CDR1 reads MGHRA; CDR2 reads YSYEKL. For the CDR3, the DNA is TGCGCCAGCAGCCAAGGGGGGGGCACAGATACGCAGTATTTT. Amino acids: CASSQGGGTDTQYF.

This chain joins TRBV4-3 and TRBJ2-5, with D unclear. CDR3 length equals 12 residues. Trimming cost V 4 bases and J 5 bases, with 8 bases left between them. Germline V gives CDR1 LGHNA, CDR2 YSLEER. CDR3 nucleotides: TGCGCCAGCAGCCGTATAGGGGAGACCCAGTACTTC. Translation: CASSRIGETQYF.

This chain uses TRBV27 with TRBJ2-1; D might be TRBD1 (6 bases). Germline V gene lookup returns CDR1 MNHEY and CDR2 SMNVEV (reference sequence). Trimming removed 11 bases from V and 2 bases from J, with 19 bases in between. This CDR3 is built from 15 residues. The chain's CDR3 is CAAGAEDRTYNEQFF. CDR3 DNA sequence: TGTGCCGCCGGAGCGGAGGACAGAACCTACAATGAGCAGTTCTTC.

This clone occurred a few times. The chain links TRBV19 to TRBJ2-1, with D possibly being TRBD2 (5 bases). Germline values: CDR1 LNHDA, CDR2 SQIVND (reference sequence). Deletions cut 1 base from V and 1 base from J, with 8 bases between. This CDR3 region has 15 residues. In DNA, the CDR3 is TGTGCCAGTAGTATAGTAGCGACATCCTACAATGAGCAGTTCTTC. It translates to CASSIVATSYNEQFF.

Regarding this clone: In the same sample, other DNA sequences code for this CDR3. The V and J genes are TRBV5-1 and TRBJ2-7, with unresolved D. Trimming took off 0 bases at V and 3 bases at J, with 7 bases between the two ends. Germline values: CDR1 SGHRS, CDR2 YFSETQ. This CDR3 region has 13 residues. The CDR3 reads CASSLAGSYEQYF. Written as DNA, the CDR3 is TGCGCCAGCAGCTTGGCCGGCAGCTACGAGCAGTACTTC.

V usage is TRBV25-1 and J usage is TRBJ1-2; D is ambiguous. This CDR3 has 13 residues. Germline-derived CDR1 and CDR2 are MGHDK and SYGVNS. CDR3 sequence (DNA): TGTCCCCGTAGACCATCAGACAACTATGGCTACACCTTC. Residues: CPRRPSDNYGYTF.